Here is one TCR beta chain with its context. Antigen: not known. V was pared by 4 bases and J by 7 bases, with 5 bases of the junction left unmatched. The germline gives CDR1 SGHNT, CDR2 YYREEE (reference sequence). The CDR3 is 13 amino acids. The PCR used 60 Vbeta and 13 Jbeta primers. Sequenced by immunoSEQ multiplex PCR; TCRdb stores in-frame clones only, minus some. This repertoire shows tens of thousands of clones, around 78% found once; its top ten account for approximately 0.6%. The data belong to a study of cytomegalovirus exposure and HLA in healthy donors. Study-level results: The study dropped some indistinguishable V segments, TRBV6-2 and TRBV6-3 among them. Available immune exposure information covered CMV serostatus only. A later analysis linked a missense DCLRE1C variant to TCR beta V- and J-gene trimming.

The receptor was isolated from a man aged 30 to 39 in good health and CMV-seronegative. V and J are TRBV5-4 and TRBJ1-2, with 9 bases matching TRBD1. The specimen sequenced was PBMCs. The CDR3 reads CASSLTGGLGYTF. The CDR3 nucleotides read TGTGCCAGCAGCCTAACAGGGGGCCTTGGCTACACCTTC.